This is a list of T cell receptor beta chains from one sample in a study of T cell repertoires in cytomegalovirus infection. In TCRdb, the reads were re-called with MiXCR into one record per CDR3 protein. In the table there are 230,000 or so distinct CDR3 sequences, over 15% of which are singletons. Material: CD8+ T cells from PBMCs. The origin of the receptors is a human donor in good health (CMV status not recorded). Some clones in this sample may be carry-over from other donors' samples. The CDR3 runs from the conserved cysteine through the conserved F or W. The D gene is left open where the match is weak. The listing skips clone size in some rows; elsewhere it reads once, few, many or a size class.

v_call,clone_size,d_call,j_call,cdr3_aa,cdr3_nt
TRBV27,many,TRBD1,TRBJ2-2,CASSEGQGNTGELFF,TGTGCCAGCAGTGAGGGACAGGGCAACACCGGGGAGCTGTTTTTT
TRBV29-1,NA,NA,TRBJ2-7,CSVGEAGAGYEQYF,TGCAGCGTTGGAGAGGCAGGGGCGGGCTACGAGCAGTACTTC
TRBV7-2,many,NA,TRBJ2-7,CASSRTGASYEQYF,TGTGCCAGCAGCCGGACTGGGGCCTCCTACGAGCAGTACTTC
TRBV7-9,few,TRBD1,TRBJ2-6,CASSPRQGRWANVLTF,TGTGCCAGCAGCCCCCGACAGGGGCGCTGGGCCAACGTCCTGACTTTC
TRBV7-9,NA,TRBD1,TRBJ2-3,CASSPEGGQDPDTQYF,TGTGCCAGCAGCCCAGAAGGGGGACAGGACCCAGATACGCAGTATTTT
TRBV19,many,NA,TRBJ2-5,CASTPSATQETQYF,TGTGCCAGTACTCCCAGCGCGACACAAGAGACCCAGTACTTC
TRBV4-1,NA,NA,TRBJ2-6,CASSQGGGGSLSGANVLTF,TGCGCCAGCAGCCAAGGAGGGGGGGGCTCCCTCTCTGGGGCCAACGTCCTGACTTTC
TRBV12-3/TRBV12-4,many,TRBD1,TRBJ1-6,CASSLDHTGGIYNSPLHF,TGTGCCAGCAGTCTCGACCACACAGGGGGCATATATAATTCACCCCTCCACTTT
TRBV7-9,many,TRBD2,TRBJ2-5,CASTPSGVETQYF,TGTGCCAGCACCCCTAGCGGGGTTGAGACCCAGTACTTC
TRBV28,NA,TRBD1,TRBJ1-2,CASSIISDRAIYGYTF,TGTGCCAGCAGTATCATATCAGACAGGGCGATCTATGGCTACACCTTC
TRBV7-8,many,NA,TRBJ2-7,CASSLAGPTYEQYF,TGTGCCAGCAGCTTAGCCGGACCTACCTACGAGCAGTACTTC
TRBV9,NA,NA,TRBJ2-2,CASSVPPGENTGELFF,TGTGCCAGCAGCGTCCCCCCGGGGGAGAACACCGGGGAGCTGTTTTTT
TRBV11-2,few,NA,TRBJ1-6,CASSSGRGHSPLHF,TGTGCCAGCAGCTCCGGCCGGGGACATTCACCCCTCCACTTT
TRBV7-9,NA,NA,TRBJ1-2,CASSLTDGANYGYTF,TGTGCCAGCAGCTTAACTGACGGTGCTAACTATGGCTACACCTTC
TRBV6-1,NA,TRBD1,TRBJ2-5,CASSDWTGNGETQYF,TGTGCCAGCAGTGATTGGACAGGGAATGGCGAGACCCAGTACTTC